The 2 T cell receptor beta chains below all came from one sample that was sequenced in a study of blood T cell repertoires in COVID-19 (dated by TCRdb to 2018 to 2021). The library was obtained by the immunoSEQ multiplex PCR assay. The source is immuneACCESS, and TCRdb retained only in-frame sequences with V and J called. Part of the clones is not carried over; for the studies checked, unresolved V genes explain less than half of this, and the remainder is unexplained. Here the sample has 25,000 or so clones; around 87% occur a single time. The leading ten clones occupy roughly 10% of the sample. The sample was peripheral blood. All receptors come from a man in his sixties or seventies with acute or convalescent COVID-19.

The V gene is TRBV3-1 (or the pseudogene TRBV3-2), the J gene TRBJ1-1, with D perhaps TRBD1 (5 bases). The V gene's germline CDR1 is LGHDT and CDR2 YNNKEL (reference sequence). This CDR3 region has 14 residues. Trimming stripped 0 bases from V and 8 bases from J, with 13 bases between. This CDR3 is CASSQEGGRGEAFF. CDR3 in DNA: TGTGCCAGCAGCCAAGAGGGAGGAAGGGGCGAAGCTTTCTTT.

The CDR3 DNA is TGTGCCAGCAGCCCCTGGAGGCCTGGAAACACCATATATTTT. It translates to CASSPWRPGNTIYF. V usage is TRBV6-2 or TRBV6-3 and J usage is TRBJ1-3; no reliable D call. CDR3 length: 14 amino acids. Germline CDR1 is MNHEY and CDR2 is SVGEGT. The germline V and J ends were trimmed by 6 bases and 2 bases, with 11 bases remaining between them.